Each of the 8 T cell receptor beta chains below was sequenced from the same sample in a study of identical twins. MiXCR, run by TCRdb on the 5' RACE reads, gives a single entry per CDR3 protein. The repertoire includes some 1,700,000 distinct CDR3 sequences, roughly a third of them detected once, and less than 0.35% sits in the top ten. The sample taken for sequencing was cord blood. The receptor source for this set is a newborn girl in good health.

The chain carries TRBV3-1 and TRBJ2-2, with a tentative D call TRBD1 (5 bases). CDR3 length: 16 amino acids. Trimming took 2 bases from V and 1 from J, leaving 11 bases between them. Germline V CDR1 and CDR2: LGHDT, YNNKEL (reference sequence). In DNA, the CDR3 is TGTGCCAGCAGCCAATTCACCAGGGAGAACACCGGGGAGCTGTTTTTT. Residues: CASSQFTRENTGELFF.

This clonotype was detected a few times. This chain connects TRBV6-1 to TRBJ2-3; 12 nucleotides match TRBD2. This CDR3 is built from 16 residues. Per the germline V gene, CDR1 is MNHNS and CDR2 is SASEGT. V dropped 6 bases and J dropped 2; count of bases not matched to a gene: 6. CDR3 DNA: TGTGCCAGCAGGAGGACTAGCGGGAACCCCACAGATACGCAGTATTTT. It encodes CASRRTSGNPTDTQYF.

This clonotype was observed a single time. The V and J genes are TRBV18 and TRBJ2-5; D might be TRBD1 (5 bases). V lost 2 bases and J 5 bases, leaving 9 bases between the germline ends. Germline CDR1 and CDR2: KGHSH and LQKENI. The CDR3 is 13 residues long. Here the CDR3 reads CASSPNRRETQYF. In DNA, the CDR3 is TGTGCCAGCTCACCAAACAGGCGGGAGACCCAGTACTTC.

A few counts support this clonotype. The chain carries TRBV5-1 and TRBJ1-1; D possibly corresponds to TRBD1 (6 bases). The CDR3 length is 15 residues. In germline, CDR1 is SGHRS, CDR2 YFSETQ. V gave up 4 bases and J gave up 3 bases, with 16 bases separating them. The CDR3 bases are TGCGCCAGCAGCCAAGGGGGTCCCGGAGACACTGAAGCTTTCTTT. Residues: CASSQGGPGDTEAFF.

This chain joins TRBV4-2 and TRBJ2-2, with 13 bases aligning to TRBD2. The V segment lost 3 bases and the J segment 3 bases; nucleotides outside the gene matches: 7. CDR1 is LGHNA and CDR2 is YNFKEQ in the germline V gene. The CDR3 spans 18 residues. CDR3 amino acids: CASSHVLAGGPDTGELFF. In nucleotides, the CDR3 is TGTGCCAGCAGCCACGTACTAGCGGGGGGGCCAGACACCGGGGAGCTGTTTTTT.

This clonotype has at least ten counts. An end of the junction differs from the germline gene, which may be a read error. The rearrangement joins TRBV12-3 or TRBV12-4 to TRBJ2-4; D not certain. This CDR3 region has 14 residues. Written as DNA, the CDR3 is TGTGCCAGCAGCTTAGCAGTAGCCAAAAACATTCAGTACTTC. Translation gives CASSLAVAKNIQYF.

The CDR3 sequence is CASSPLGGRSYNEQYF. The CDR3 DNA is TGTGCCAGCAGCCCGCTTGGGGGCCGCTCCTACAATGAGCAGTACTTC. The V gene is TRBV7-9, the J gene TRBJ2-1, with D maybe TRBD1 (6 bases). The J call is uncertain, as TRBJ2-7 better fits the DNA end. This CDR3 region has 16 residues. Germline V gives CDR1 SEHNR, CDR2 FQNEAQ (reference sequence).

The table lists this clonotype with a few counts. This chain links TRBV2 with TRBJ2-5; weak D call: TRBD2 (6 bases). With 7 bases removed from V and 1 base from J, the gap between germline ends came to 10 bases. There are 13 residues in the CDR3. Germline V gene sequence: CDR1 SNHLY, CDR2 FYNNEI. As DNA, the CDR3 is TGTGCCAGCATCCCCGGGGGCCAAGAGACCCAGTACTTC. Translation: CASIPGGQETQYF.